A single sample is the source of the 30 T cell receptor beta chains below, sequenced in a study of PD-1 and CTLA-4 blockade in melanoma. Clones were sequenced by immunoSEQ multiplex PCR, and TCRdb holds only the in-frame ones, with some missing. The data hold nearly 30,000 clones, with roughly nine tenths observed a single time. Sequenced here: CD8+ T cells from peripheral blood, sampled before anti-PD-1 treatment. The receptors stem from a human donor with melanoma.

This clone came up once. The genes are TRBV30 and TRBJ2-5; 8 bases match TRBD2. The CDR3 loop spans 16 amino acids. Germline V CDR1 and CDR2: GTSNPN, SVGIG (reference sequence). V gave up 4 bases and J gave up 1 base; unmatched junction bases: 11. CDR3 nucleotide sequence: TGTGCCTGGACCCCCCCAGGGCTAGCGGGCCAAGAGACCCAGTACTTC. Translating it yields CAWTPPGLAGQETQYF.

The J gene is TRBJ1-6, the V gene TRBV9; D ambiguous. Germline V CDR1 and CDR2: SGDLS, YYNGEE. The CDR3 sequence is 15 residues long. Trimming took off 4 bases at V and 7 bases at J, with 15 bases between the two ends. CDR3 loop: CASSPDPGSNSPLHF. The CDR3 DNA follows: TGTGCCAGCAGCCCAGACCCGGGATCGAATTCACCCCTCCACTTT. Full variable domain (remainder filled in from reference TRBV9 and TRBJ1-6): DSGVTQTPKHLITATGQRVTLRCSPRSGDLSVYWYQQSLDQGLQFLIQYYNGEERAKGNILERFSAQQFPDLHSELNLSSLELGDSALYFCASSPDPGSNSPLHFGNGTRLTVT.

The rearrangement uses TRBV6-4 and TRBJ2-1, with 8 positions matching TRBD1. The germline gives CDR1 MRHNA, CDR2 SNTAGT. The CDR3 is 17 amino acids. After removal of 2 bases from V and 9 bases from J, the junction contained 15 bases not matched to a gene. The CDR3 region is CASSDTTPGQGMGEQFF. The DNA of the CDR3 is TGTGCCAGCAGTGACACAACTCCAGGACAGGGAATGGGTGAGCAGTTCTTC.

CDR3 in amino acids: CASSPGLAGVNEQFF. As DNA, the CDR3 is TGTGCCAGCAGCCCCGGACTAGCGGGAGTTAATGAGCAGTTCTTC. V usage is TRBV7-2 and J usage is TRBJ2-1; 13 nucleotides agree with TRBD2. The junction had 5 bases not matched to a gene; V was cut back by 5 bases and J by 7 bases. Germline V lookup: CDR1 SGHTA, CDR2 FQGNSA. The CDR3 runs 15 residues.

As DNA, the CDR3 is TGTGCCAGCAGCTTGCCCGGCAAAAACATTCAGTACTTC. Its protein is CASSLPGKNIQYF. This chain joins TRBV7-9 and TRBJ2-4; no clear D. This CDR3 has 13 amino acids. Germline values: CDR1 SEHNR, CDR2 FQNEAQ (reference sequence). Trimming removed 3 bases from V and 3 bases from J, with 6 bases in between.

The V call is TRBV6-5, the J call TRBJ2-2; 7 bases line up with TRBD2. Germline V gives CDR1 MNHEY, CDR2 SVGAGI. The CDR3 is made up of 15 amino acids. The V gene end was trimmed by 4 bases and the J gene end by 4 bases; junction bases not matched to a gene: 6. This CDR3 reads CASSSLGGGTGELFF. The CDR3 nucleotides read TGTGCCAGCAGTTCTCTAGGCGGGGGCACCGGGGAGCTGTTTTTT.

This rearrangement joins TRBV7-9 to TRBJ2-2, with D possibly TRBD1 on 5 matching bases. Germline CDR1 reads SEHNR; CDR2 reads FQNEAQ (reference sequence). The CDR3 is made up of 16 amino acids. Trimming shortened V by 1 base and J by 1 base, and 10 bases separated the two germline ends. In nucleotides, the CDR3 is TGTGCCAGCAGCTTAGAAGGGCAGGGGAACACCGGGGAGCTGTTTTTT. It translates to CASSLEGQGNTGELFF.

This chain connects TRBV14 to TRBJ2-7, with unresolved D. Trimming shortened V by 1 base and J by 7 bases, and 11 bases separated the two germline ends. Germline assignment: CDR1 SGHDN and CDR2 FVKESK. The CDR3 runs 13 residues. This chain's CDR3 is CASSQANRWEQYF. Written as DNA, the CDR3 is TGTGCCAGCAGCCAAGCAAATAGATGGGAGCAGTACTTC.

The V call is TRBV30, the J call TRBJ1-2; 10 positions match TRBD1. The CDR3 totals 15 residues. The ends lost 2 bases at V and 4 bases at J; junction bases unmatched: 7. Germline V CDR1 and CDR2: GTSNPN, SVGIG (reference sequence). The CDR3 region has the DNA TGTGCCTGGAGTCCCGGACAGGGGGGGGGCTATGGCTACACCTTC. It yields the protein CAWSPGQGGGYGYTF.

The chain carries TRBV29-1 and TRBJ2-7, with TRBD1 matching 11 bases. The V gene end was trimmed by 7 bases and the J gene end by 3 bases; junction bases not matched to a gene: 5. Germline loops: CDR1 SQVTM, CDR2 ANQGSEA. The CDR3 is made up of 13 amino acids. The CDR3 spells CSAGDRGGYEQYF. The CDR3 DNA sequence: TGCAGCGCCGGGGACAGGGGGGGCTACGAGCAGTACTTC.

This clone was recorded once. The chain couples TRBV30 to TRBJ2-5; weak D call: TRBD2 (5 bases). Germline V gene lookup returns CDR1 GTSNPN and CDR2 SVGIG (reference sequence). The CDR3 is 15 amino acids. Trimming stripped 3 bases from V and 3 bases from J, with 17 bases between. Written as DNA, the CDR3 is TGTGCCTGGAGGGAATTCTTGGGAGAAAAAGAGACCCAGTACTTC. Amino acids: CAWREFLGEKETQYF.

This rearrangement joins TRBV5-4 to TRBJ2-2, with 10 bases identical to TRBD1. Germline trimming cut 0 bases from V and 5 bases from J; bases unmatched to any gene: 4. The CDR3 length is 16 residues. CDR1 is SGHNT, CDR2 YYREEE, per germline (reference sequence). The CDR3 spells CASSLVGTGVTGELFF. In nucleotides, the CDR3 is TGTGCCAGCAGCTTGGTTGGGACAGGGGTAACCGGGGAGCTGTTTTTT.

The chain employs TRBV4-1 and TRBJ2-2, with TRBD2 matching over 7 bases. V was clipped by 9 bases and J by 5 bases; unmatched bases: 12. The germline V gene has CDR1 MGHRA and CDR2 YSYEKL. The CDR3 contains 15 residues. The CDR3: CASTDDRRETGELFF. DNA of the CDR3: TGCGCCAGTACCGATGACCGGCGGGAGACCGGGGAGCTGTTTTTT.

The rearrangement links TRBV13 to TRBJ2-1; TRBD2 is a possible D gene (6 bases). Germline CDR1 is PRHDT and CDR2 is FYEKMQ (reference sequence). The CDR3 sequence is 15 residues long. The V and J ends lost 5 bases and 0 bases respectively, with 11 bases between them. This CDR3 reads CASSLRGSSYNEQFF. The CDR3 nucleotides are TGTGCCAGCAGCCTACGGGGGAGCTCCTACAATGAGCAGTTCTTC.

This chain connects TRBV6-1 to TRBJ1-6; the D gene is possibly TRBD1 (5 bases). V was trimmed by 2 bases and J by 14 bases, leaving 16 bases between them. Per the germline V gene, CDR1 is MNHNS and CDR2 is SASEGT. The CDR3 extends over 14 amino acids. The CDR3 reads CASSESREGVTLHF. In DNA form, the CDR3 reads TGTGCCAGCAGTGAATCACGGGAAGGGGTCACCCTCCACTTT.

The sample holds a few counts of this clone. The V and J genes are TRBV27 and TRBJ1-5, with 7 bases matching TRBD1. Germline assignment: CDR1 MNHEY and CDR2 SMNVEV (reference sequence). The CDR3 covers 13 residues. J lost 7 bases, V lost 4 bases, and 4 bases had no gene match. The DNA for the CDR3 is TGTGCCAGCAGTTCCGGGACAGCCCAGCCCCAGCATTTT. This codes for CASSSGTAQPQHF.

The chain is built from TRBV5-6 and TRBJ1-1; 7 nucleotides line up with TRBD1. The CDR3 totals 14 residues. The junction had 8 bases not matched to a gene; V was cut back by 1 base and J by 8 bases. Germline V gene lookup returns CDR1 SGHDT and CDR2 YYEEEE. The CDR3 DNA reads TGTGCCAGCAGCTTGAGGGACAGTGTAAGCGAAGCTTTCTTT. Translated: CASSLRDSVSEAFF.

This clone was counted a few times. The CDR3 region is CASRPLSRTQNTEAFF. CDR3 DNA sequence: TGTGCCAGCAGACCCCTGTCGCGGACCCAGAACACTGAAGCTTTCTTT. The chain has TRBV7-9 and TRBJ1-1; no clear D gene. Germline CDR1 reads SEHNR; CDR2 reads FQNEAQ (reference sequence). The CDR3 extends over 16 amino acids. V gave up 6 bases and J gave up 1 base, with 18 bases separating them.

The chain links TRBV6-5 to TRBJ2-5; D uncertain. CDR1 MNHEY and CDR2 SVGAGI come from the germline V gene. Trimming left V 2 bases short and J 2 bases short, with 6 bases between. There are 13 residues in the CDR3. This CDR3 reads CASSYTTQETQYF. CDR3 in DNA: TGTGCCAGCAGTTACACCACGCAAGAGACCCAGTACTTC.

The chain is built from TRBV30 and TRBJ1-2; TRBD1 might be the D (5 bases). CDR1 is GTSNPN and CDR2 is SVGIG in the germline V gene (reference sequence). This CDR3 comprises 12 residues. Trimming cost V 4 bases and J 8 bases, with 14 bases left between them. The CDR3 region is CAWNQGLGGYTF. The CDR3 DNA sequence: TGTGCCTGGAACCAGGGATTGGGAGGCTACACCTTC.

CDR3 DNA sequence: TGTGCCAGCGGACAGGGACTGCGCGAGCAGTACTTC. Translation gives CASGQGLREQYF. The genes are TRBV6-5 and TRBJ2-7, with 8 bases aligning to TRBD1. Germline V gene sequence: CDR1 MNHEY, CDR2 SVGAGI. Trimming cost V 8 bases and J 6 bases; bases outside gene matches: 6. The length of the CDR3 is 12 residues.

The chain employs TRBV6-5 and TRBJ2-7; D might be TRBD2 (6 bases). The CDR3 extends over 13 amino acids. From germline, CDR1 is MNHEY and CDR2 SVGAGI. Trimming removed 8 bases from V and 0 bases from J, with 11 bases in between. In nucleotides, the CDR3 is TGTGCCAGCTCCGGGGGTAGCTCCTACGAGCAGTACTTC. Amino acids: CASSGGSSYEQYF.

This chain links TRBV4-1 with TRBJ1-5; no clear D gene. V lost 5 bases to trimming and J lost 3 bases, with 14 bases between them. The CDR3 spans 15 residues. In germline, CDR1 is MGHRA, CDR2 YSYEKL. The CDR3 region is CASSVTDRDNQPQHF. Written as DNA, the CDR3 is TGCGCCAGCAGCGTAACGGACCGAGACAATCAGCCCCAGCATTTT.

The rearrangement joins TRBV7-9 to TRBJ2-7; 7 positions match TRBD1. CDR1 and CDR2 from the germline V gene are SEHNR and FQNEAQ (reference sequence). The CDR3 length is 13 residues. After removal of 5 bases from V and 5 bases from J, the junction contained 6 bases not matched to a gene. The CDR3 reads CASSPTGLDEQYF. Here the CDR3 DNA reads TGTGCCAGCAGCCCGACAGGGTTGGACGAGCAGTACTTC.

The chain joins TRBV4-1 to TRBJ2-5; D unresolved. This CDR3 is built from 14 residues. Between the trimmed V and J ends, which lost 0 bases and 4 bases, there was a span of 9 bases. CDR1 is MGHRA, CDR2 YSYEKL, per germline. The CDR3 sequence: CASSQEGQGETQYF. The CDR3, as DNA: TGCGCCAGCAGCCAAGAGGGCCAAGGAGAGACCCAGTACTTC.

This chain connects TRBV3-1 (or the pseudogene TRBV3-2) to TRBJ1-2; unclear D gene. The CDR3 loop spans 15 amino acids. V lost 0 bases, J lost 5 bases, and 13 bases lay in between. The germline CDR1 and CDR2 sequences are LGHDT and YNNKEL (reference sequence). This CDR3 is CASSQDSQNPYGYTF. The CDR3 nucleotides are TGTGCCAGCAGCCAAGATTCCCAAAACCCTTATGGCTACACCTTC.

CDR3 in amino acids: CASKKGDGYTF. The CDR3 nucleotides are TGTGCCAGCAAGAAAGGGGACGGCTACACCTTC. The chain joins TRBV5-4 to TRBJ1-2; tentatively, D is TRBD1 (5 bases). The germline CDR1 and CDR2 sequences are SGHNT and YYREEE (reference sequence). Trimming shortened V by 6 bases and J by 8 bases, and 11 bases separated the two germline ends. The CDR3 covers 11 residues.

The rearrangement links TRBV11-2 to TRBJ2-7, with no clear D. The CDR3 covers 12 residues. CDR1 is SGHAT, CDR2 FQNNGV, per germline. V lost 0 bases to trimming and J lost 4 bases, with 4 bases between them. The CDR3 nucleotides are TGTGCCAGCAGCTTAGACACATACGAGCAGTACTTC. Protein: CASSLDTYEQYF.

This clone has just one count. This chain links TRBV5-1 with TRBJ2-7; D call uncertain. Germline lookup yields CDR1 SGHRS and CDR2 YFSETQ. Trimming took 2 bases from V and 5 from J, leaving 8 bases between them. The CDR3 sequence is 12 residues long. The DNA of the CDR3 is TGCGCCAGCAGCTTCGGAACCCACGAGCAGTACTTC. Amino acids: CASSFGTHEQYF.

The chain joins TRBV19 to TRBJ1-1, with TRBD1 matching 8 bases. The V segment lost 3 bases and the J segment 5 bases; nucleotides outside the gene matches: 8. Germline assignment: CDR1 LNHDA and CDR2 SQIVND (reference sequence). CDR3 length: 15 amino acids. This CDR3 is CASSIQGQGGTEAFF. DNA for the CDR3: TGTGCCAGTAGTATTCAAGGACAGGGTGGAACTGAAGCTTTCTTT.